This TCR beta chain was found in a study of blood T cell repertoires in COVID-19. Across the whole study: T cells, B-cell-depleted T cells, or PBMCs supplied cDNA or gDNA.

Clones were read by immunoSEQ multiplex PCR, and TCRdb kept only the in-frame ones, dropping some. The sample comprises approximately 300,000 clones, more than 90% of which are singletons, and about 4% rests with the top ten. The origin of this receptor is a woman aged 25 to 39 who had been exposed to COVID-19. Material: PBMCs or T cells enriched from blood (not recorded which).

The CDR3 DNA reads TGTGCCAGCAGCCAAACAGGACAGGTGGCGAACACTGAAGCTTTCTTT. Protein: CASSQTGQVANTEAFF. This rearrangement joins TRBV4-2 to TRBJ1-1; 7 bases map to TRBD1. J lost 1 base, V lost 2 bases, and 7 bases had no gene match. CDR1 is LGHNA, CDR2 YNFKEQ, per germline. The CDR3 covers 16 residues.